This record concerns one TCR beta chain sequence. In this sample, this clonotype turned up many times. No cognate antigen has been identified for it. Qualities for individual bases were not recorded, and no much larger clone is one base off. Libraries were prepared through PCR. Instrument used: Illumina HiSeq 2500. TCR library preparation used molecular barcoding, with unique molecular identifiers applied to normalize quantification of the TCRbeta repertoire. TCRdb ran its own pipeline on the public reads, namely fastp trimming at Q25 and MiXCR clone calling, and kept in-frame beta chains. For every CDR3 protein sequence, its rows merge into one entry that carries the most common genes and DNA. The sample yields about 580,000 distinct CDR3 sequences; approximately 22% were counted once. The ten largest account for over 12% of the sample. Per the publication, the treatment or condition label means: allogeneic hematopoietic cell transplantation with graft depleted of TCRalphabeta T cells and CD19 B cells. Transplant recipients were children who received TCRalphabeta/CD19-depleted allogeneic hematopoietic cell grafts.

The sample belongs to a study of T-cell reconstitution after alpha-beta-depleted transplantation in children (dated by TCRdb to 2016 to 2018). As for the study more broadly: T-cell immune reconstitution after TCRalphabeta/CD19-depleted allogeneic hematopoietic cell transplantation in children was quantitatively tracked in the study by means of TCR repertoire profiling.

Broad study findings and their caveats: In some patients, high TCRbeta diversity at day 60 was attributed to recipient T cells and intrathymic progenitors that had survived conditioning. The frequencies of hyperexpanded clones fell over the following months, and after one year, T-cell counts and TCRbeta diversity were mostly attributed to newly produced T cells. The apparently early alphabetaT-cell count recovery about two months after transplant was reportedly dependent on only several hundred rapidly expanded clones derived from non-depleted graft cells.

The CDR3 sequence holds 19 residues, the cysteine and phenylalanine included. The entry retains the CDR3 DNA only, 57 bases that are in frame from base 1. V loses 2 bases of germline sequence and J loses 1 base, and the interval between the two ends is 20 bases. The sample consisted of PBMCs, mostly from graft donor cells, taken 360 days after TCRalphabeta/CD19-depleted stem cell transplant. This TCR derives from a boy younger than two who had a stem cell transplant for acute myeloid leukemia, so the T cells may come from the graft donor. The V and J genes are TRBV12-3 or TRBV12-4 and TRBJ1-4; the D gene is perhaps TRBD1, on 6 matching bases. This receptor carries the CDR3 CASSLKATGRIRTNEKLFF. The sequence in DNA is TGTGCCAGCAGTTTAAAGGCGACAGGAAGAATAAGAACTAATGAAAAACTGTTTTTT.